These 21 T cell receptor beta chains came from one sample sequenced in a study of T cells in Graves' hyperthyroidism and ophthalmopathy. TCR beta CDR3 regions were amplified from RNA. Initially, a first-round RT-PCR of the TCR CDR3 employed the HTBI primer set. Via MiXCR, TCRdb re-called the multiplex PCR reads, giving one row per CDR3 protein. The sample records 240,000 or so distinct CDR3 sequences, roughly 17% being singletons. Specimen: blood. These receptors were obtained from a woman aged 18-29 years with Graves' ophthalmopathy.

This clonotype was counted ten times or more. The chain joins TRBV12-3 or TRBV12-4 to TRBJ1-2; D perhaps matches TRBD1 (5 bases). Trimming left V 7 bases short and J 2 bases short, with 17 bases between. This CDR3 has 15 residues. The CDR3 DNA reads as TGTGCCAGCACCCGCCGTGTAGCAGGGAACTATGGCTACACCTTC. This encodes CASTRRVAGNYGYTF.

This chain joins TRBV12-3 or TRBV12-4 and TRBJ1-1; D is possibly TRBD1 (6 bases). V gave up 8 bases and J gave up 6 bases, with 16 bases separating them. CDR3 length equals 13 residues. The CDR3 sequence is CASGITGGAEAFF. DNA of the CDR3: TGTGCCAGCGGGATAACCGGGGGCGCTGAAGCTTTCTTT.

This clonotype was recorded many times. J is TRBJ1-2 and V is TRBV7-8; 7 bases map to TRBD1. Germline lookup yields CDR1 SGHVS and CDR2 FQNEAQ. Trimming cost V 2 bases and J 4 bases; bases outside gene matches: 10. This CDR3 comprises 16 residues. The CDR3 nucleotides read TGTGCCAGCAGCTTAAACGACAGGGTCGGCTTCTATGGCTACACCTTC. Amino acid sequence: CASSLNDRVGFYGYTF.

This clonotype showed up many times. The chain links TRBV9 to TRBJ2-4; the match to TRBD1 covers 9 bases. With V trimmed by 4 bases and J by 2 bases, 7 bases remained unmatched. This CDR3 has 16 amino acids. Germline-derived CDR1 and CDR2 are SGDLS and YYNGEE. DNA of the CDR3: TGTGCCAGCAGCCGGACAGGGGTAGGGACCAAAAACATTCAGTACTTC. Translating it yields CASSRTGVGTKNIQYF.

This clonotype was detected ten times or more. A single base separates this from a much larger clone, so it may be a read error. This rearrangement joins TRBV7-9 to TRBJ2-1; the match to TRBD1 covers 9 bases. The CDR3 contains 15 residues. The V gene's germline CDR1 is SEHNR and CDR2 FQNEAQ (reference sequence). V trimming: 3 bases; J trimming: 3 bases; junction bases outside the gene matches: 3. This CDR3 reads CASSFRDRDYNEQFF. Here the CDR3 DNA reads TGTGCCAGCAGCTTCCGGGACAGGGACTACAATGAGCAGTTCTTC.

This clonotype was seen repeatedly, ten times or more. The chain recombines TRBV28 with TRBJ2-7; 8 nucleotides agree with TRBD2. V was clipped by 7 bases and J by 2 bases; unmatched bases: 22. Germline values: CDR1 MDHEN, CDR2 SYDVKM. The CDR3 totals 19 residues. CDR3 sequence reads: CASTPKRADLAGFTYEQYF. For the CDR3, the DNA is TGTGCCAGCACCCCAAAGAGAGCCGATTTAGCGGGATTTACCTACGAGCAGTACTTC.

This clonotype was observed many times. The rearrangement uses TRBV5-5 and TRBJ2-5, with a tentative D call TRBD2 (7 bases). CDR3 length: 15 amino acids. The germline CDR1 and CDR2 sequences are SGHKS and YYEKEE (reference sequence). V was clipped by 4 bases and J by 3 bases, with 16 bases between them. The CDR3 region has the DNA TGTGCCAGCAGCGTCCGGGGGGCCTCAGAAGAGACCCAGTACTTC. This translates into CASSVRGASEETQYF.

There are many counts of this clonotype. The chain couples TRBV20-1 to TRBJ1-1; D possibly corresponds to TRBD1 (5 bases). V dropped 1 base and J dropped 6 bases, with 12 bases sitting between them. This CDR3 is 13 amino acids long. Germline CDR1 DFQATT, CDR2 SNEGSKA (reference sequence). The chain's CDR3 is CSARGLGRPEAFF. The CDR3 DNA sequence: TGCAGTGCTAGAGGGCTGGGGCGCCCTGAAGCTTTCTTT.

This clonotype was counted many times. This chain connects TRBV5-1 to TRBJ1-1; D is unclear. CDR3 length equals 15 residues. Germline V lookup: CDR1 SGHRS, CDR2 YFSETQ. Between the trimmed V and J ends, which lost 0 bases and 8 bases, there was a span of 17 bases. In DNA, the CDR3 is TGCGCCAGCAGCTTGGGGCCCCGTACCTTCGACGAAGCTTTCTTT. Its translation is CASSLGPRTFDEAFF.

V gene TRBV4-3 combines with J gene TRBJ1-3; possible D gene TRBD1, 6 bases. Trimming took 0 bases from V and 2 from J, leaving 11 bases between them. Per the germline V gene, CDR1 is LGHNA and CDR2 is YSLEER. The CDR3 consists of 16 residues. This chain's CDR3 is CASSQDGGQTGNTIYF. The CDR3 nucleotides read TGCGCCAGCAGCCAAGACGGCGGACAGACTGGAAACACCATATATTTT.

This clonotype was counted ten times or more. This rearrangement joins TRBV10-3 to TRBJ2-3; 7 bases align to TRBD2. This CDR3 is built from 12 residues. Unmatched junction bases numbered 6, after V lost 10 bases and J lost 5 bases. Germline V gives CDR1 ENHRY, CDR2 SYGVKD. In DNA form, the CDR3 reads TGTGCCACCCGTAGGGAGGGAGATACGCAGTATTTT. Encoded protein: CATRREGDTQYF.

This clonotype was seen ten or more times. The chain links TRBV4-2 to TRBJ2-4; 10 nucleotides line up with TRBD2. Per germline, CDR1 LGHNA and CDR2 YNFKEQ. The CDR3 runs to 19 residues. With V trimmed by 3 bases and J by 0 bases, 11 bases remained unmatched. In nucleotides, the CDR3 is TGTGCCAGCAGCCAGATGGGGCTAGCGGGGGAACTAGCCAAAAACATTCAGTACTTC. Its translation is CASSQMGLAGELAKNIQYF.

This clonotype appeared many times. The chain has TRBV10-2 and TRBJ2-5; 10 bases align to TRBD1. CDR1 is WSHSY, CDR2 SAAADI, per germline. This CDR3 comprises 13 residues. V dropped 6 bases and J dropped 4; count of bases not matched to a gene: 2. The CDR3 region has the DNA TGCGCCAGCAGGACAGGGGGCGGAGAGACCCAGTACTTC. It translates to CASRTGGGETQYF.

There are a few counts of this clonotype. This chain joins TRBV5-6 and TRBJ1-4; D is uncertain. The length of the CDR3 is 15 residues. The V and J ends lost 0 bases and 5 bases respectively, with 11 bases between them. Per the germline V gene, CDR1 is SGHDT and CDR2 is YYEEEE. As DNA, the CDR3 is TGTGCCAGCAGCTTGGCGGCGGCTCGCAATGAAAAACTGTTTTTT. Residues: CASSLAAARNEKLFF.

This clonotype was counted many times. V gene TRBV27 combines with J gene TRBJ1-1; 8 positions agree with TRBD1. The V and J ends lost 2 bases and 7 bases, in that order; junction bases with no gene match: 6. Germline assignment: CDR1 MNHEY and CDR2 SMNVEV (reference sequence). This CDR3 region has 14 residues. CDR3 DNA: TGTGCCAGCAGTTTAATGACAGGGGTTGATGAAGCTTTCTTT. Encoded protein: CASSLMTGVDEAFF.

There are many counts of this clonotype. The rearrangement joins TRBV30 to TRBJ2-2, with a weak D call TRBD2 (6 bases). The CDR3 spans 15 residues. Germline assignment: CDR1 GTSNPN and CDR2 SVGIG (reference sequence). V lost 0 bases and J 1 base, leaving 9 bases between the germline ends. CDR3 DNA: TGTGCCTGGAGTGTAGGGCGGGGGAACACCGGGGAGCTGTTTTTT. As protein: CAWSVGRGNTGELFF.

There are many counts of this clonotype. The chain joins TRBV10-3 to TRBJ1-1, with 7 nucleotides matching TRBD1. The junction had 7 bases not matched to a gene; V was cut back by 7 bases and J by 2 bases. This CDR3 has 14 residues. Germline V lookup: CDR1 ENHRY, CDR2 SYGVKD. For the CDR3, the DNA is TGTGCCATCATGGCAGGGGGACTTAACACTGAAGCTTTCTTT. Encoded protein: CAIMAGGLNTEAFF.

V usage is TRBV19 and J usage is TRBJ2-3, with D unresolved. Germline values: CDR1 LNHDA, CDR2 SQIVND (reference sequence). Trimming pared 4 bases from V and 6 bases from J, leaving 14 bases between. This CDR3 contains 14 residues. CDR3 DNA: TGTGCCAGTAGTACAAGCCTTAGGGCCGATACGCAGTATTTT. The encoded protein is CASSTSLRADTQYF.

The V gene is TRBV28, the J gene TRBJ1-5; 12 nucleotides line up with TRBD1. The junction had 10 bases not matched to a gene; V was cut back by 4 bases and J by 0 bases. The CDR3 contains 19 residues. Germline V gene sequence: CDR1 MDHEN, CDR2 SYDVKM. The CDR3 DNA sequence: TGTGCCAGCAGTTCTCTCGGGACAGGGGGCACATATAGCAATCAGCCCCAGCATTTT. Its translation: CASSSLGTGGTYSNQPQHF. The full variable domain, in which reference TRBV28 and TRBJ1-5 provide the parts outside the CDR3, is DVKVTQSSRYLVKRTGEKVFLECVQDMDHENMFWYRQDPGLGLRLIYFSYDVKMKEKGDIPEGYSVSREKKERFSLILESASTNQTSMYLCASSSLGTGGTYSNQPQHFGDGTRLSIL.

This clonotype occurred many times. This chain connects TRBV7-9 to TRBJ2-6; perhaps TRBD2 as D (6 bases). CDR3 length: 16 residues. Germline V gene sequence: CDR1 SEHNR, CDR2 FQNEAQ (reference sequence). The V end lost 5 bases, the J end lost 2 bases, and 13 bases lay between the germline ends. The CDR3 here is CASSHGTGAGANVLTF. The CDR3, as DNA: TGTGCCAGCAGCCATGGGACGGGAGCTGGGGCCAACGTCCTGACTTTC.

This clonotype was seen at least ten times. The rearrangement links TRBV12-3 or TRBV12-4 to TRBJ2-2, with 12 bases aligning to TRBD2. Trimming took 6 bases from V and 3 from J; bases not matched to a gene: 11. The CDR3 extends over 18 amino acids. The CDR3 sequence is CASRPVTSGSSDTGELFF. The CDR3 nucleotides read TGTGCCAGCAGGCCGGTGACTAGCGGGAGTTCGGACACCGGGGAGCTGTTTTTT.